Below, one T cell receptor (beta chain) is given with its context. Its target is not known. The data belong to a study of molecular identifiers for immune sequencing clone quantification. For the study at large: Naive CD8 RNA (around 20,000 or 100,000 cells) was divided into five aliquots, with four sequenced. The study, taken as a whole, reports: Sizes of highly expanded clones could be underestimated through identical TCRs sharing a barcode.

Naive CD8 T cells were picked out by sorting for CD8+CD4-CCR7+CD45RA+. The length of the CDR3 is 14 residues. Germline assignment: CDR1 SQVTM and CDR2 ANQGSEA. V lost 4 bases to trimming and J lost 10 bases; unmatched junction nucleotides: 14. TCRdb reprocessed the PCR reads via MiXCR and lists one record per CDR3 protein. The repertoire holds just over 95,000 distinct CDR3 sequences, with roughly a quarter as singletons. The clonotype originates from a human donor in good health. Some libraries in this study had Jurkat cell RNA spiked in. The sequenced material came from naive CD8+ T cells from blood, with Jurkat cell RNA spiked in. The subset denotes: FACS-sorted CD8+CD4-CCR7+CD45RA+ naive T cells. The chain uses TRBV29-1 and TRBJ2-3, with TRBD1 matching over 7 bases. The CDR3 sequence is CSVVTGVGTDAQYF. CDR3 bases: TGCAGCGTTGTTACAGGGGTCGGGACCGATGCGCAGTATTTT.